Each of the 24 T cell receptor beta chains below was sequenced from the same sample in a study of blood T cell repertoires in COVID-19. This table comes from immunoSEQ multiplex PCR, and its TCRdb copy is limited to in-frame clones, with some not included. The data hold some 200,000 clones, with about nine tenths observed a single time. The sequenced sample was PBMCs or T cells enriched from blood (not recorded which). Every receptor here comes from a man aged 18 to 29 with acute COVID-19.

This clone was detected a few times. V usage is TRBV7-9 and J usage is TRBJ2-5; tentatively, D is TRBD2 (5 bases). The CDR3 covers 14 residues. Germline CDR1 and CDR2: SEHNR and FQNEAQ (reference sequence). Trimming took 2 bases from V and 2 from J, leaving 9 bases between them. The CDR3 loop reads CASSLRTLQETQYF. The CDR3 DNA reads as TGTGCCAGCAGCTTACGGACTTTACAAGAGACCCAGTACTTC.

The CDR3 nucleotides read TGTGCCAGCGGACCAAGGGTCAGGGGTAGGGCTTTCTTT. Translating gives CASGPRVRGRAFF. This sequence joins TRBV12-3 or TRBV12-4 and TRBJ1-1; the D gene is possibly TRBD1 (6 bases). The CDR3 loop spans 13 amino acids. Deletions cut 8 bases from V and 11 bases from J, with 21 bases between.

The CDR3 sequence: CASSRDRVQGYTF. The CDR3 coding sequence is TGTGCCAGCAGCCGGGACAGGGTACAGGGCTACACCTTC. The rearrangement uses TRBV5-5 and TRBJ1-2; 9 bases match TRBD1. Germline CDR1 reads SGHKS; CDR2 reads YYEKEE (reference sequence). This CDR3 is built from 13 residues. V dropped 4 bases and J dropped 8; count of bases not matched to a gene: 6. The complete variable domain, with remaining parts taken from reference TRBV5-5 and TRBJ1-2, reads DAGVTQSPTHLIKTRGQQVTLRCSPISGHKSVSWYQQVLGQGPQFIFQYYEKEERGRGNFPDRFSARQFPNYSSELNVNALLLGDSALYLCASSRDRVQGYTFGSGTRLTVV.

The CDR3 loop is CASSLRGTLTITDTQYF. CDR3 DNA: TGTGCCAGCAGCTTAAGGGGGACTCTAACCATCACAGATACGCAGTATTTT. This rearrangement joins TRBV7-3 to TRBJ2-3; a possible D gene is TRBD2 (6 bases). This CDR3 spans 17 amino acids. V gave up 1 base and J gave up 2 bases, with 16 bases separating them. Germline loops: CDR1 SGHTA, CDR2 FQGTGA.

This sequence joins TRBV5-1 and TRBJ2-5, with D perhaps matching TRBD2 (6 bases). CDR3 length: 15 amino acids. Trimming cost V 0 bases and J 5 bases, with 14 bases left between them. In germline, CDR1 is SGHRS, CDR2 YFSETQ. The DNA for the CDR3 is TGCGCCAGCAGCTTGGGAAGGTCGGCGGGGGAGACCCAGTACTTC. Residues: CASSLGRSAGETQYF. Full variable domain (remainder filled in from reference TRBV5-1 and TRBJ2-5): KAGVTQTPRYLIKTRGQQVTLSCSPISGHRSVSWYQQTPGQGLQFLFEYFSETQRNKGNFPGRFSGRQFSNSRSEMNVSTLELGDSALYLCASSLGRSAGETQYFGPGTRLLVL.

The chain joins TRBV5-4 to TRBJ2-3; possible D gene TRBD1, 5 bases. Trimming shortened V by 5 bases and J by 6 bases, and 10 bases separated the two germline ends. CDR1 is SGHNT, CDR2 YYREEE, per germline (reference sequence). The CDR3 is 12 amino acids. The CDR3 loop is CASSSPGDTQYF. The CDR3 DNA follows: TGTGCCAGCAGTTCCCCAGGGGATACGCAGTATTTT.

The V and J genes are TRBV27 and TRBJ2-7; 9 bases line up with TRBD1. Germline V gives CDR1 MNHEY, CDR2 SMNVEV (reference sequence). The CDR3 spans 15 residues. J was trimmed by 3 bases and V by 7 bases; bases with no gene match: 10. This CDR3 reads CASKDTGTGRYEQYF. The CDR3 DNA reads TGTGCCAGCAAGGATACCGGGACAGGGCGCTACGAGCAGTACTTC.

The chain links TRBV14 to TRBJ2-7, with 8 bases fitting TRBD1. Losses at the gene ends were 0 bases for V and 1 base for J; bases not matched to a gene: 20. Germline loops: CDR1 SGHDN, CDR2 FVKESK. The CDR3 is 21 amino acids. The CDR3 reads CASSQDWDRRRPGLVSYEQYF. CDR3 in DNA: TGTGCCAGCAGCCAAGATTGGGACAGGAGACGCCCGGGATTAGTGTCCTACGAGCAGTACTTC.

The V call is TRBV27, the J call TRBJ1-1; TRBD1 agrees at 7 bases. This CDR3 has 14 residues. The V gene's germline CDR1 is MNHEY and CDR2 SMNVEV (reference sequence). V lost 3 bases to trimming and J lost 4 bases; unmatched junction nucleotides: 5. This chain's CDR3 is CASSFQDRPTEAFF. In DNA, the CDR3 is TGTGCCAGCAGTTTCCAGGACAGGCCCACTGAAGCTTTCTTT.

This chain links TRBV28 with TRBJ1-5, with 7 bases identical to TRBD1. CDR1 is MDHEN, CDR2 SYDVKM, per germline. This CDR3 is 16 amino acids long. V trimming: 1 base; J trimming: 6 bases; junction bases outside the gene matches: 9. This CDR3 is CASSLSTGAAGQPQHF. CDR3 DNA sequence: TGTGCCAGCAGTTTATCTACAGGGGCGGCAGGTCAGCCCCAGCATTTT.

J is TRBJ2-3 and V is TRBV7-2, with 8 bases identical to TRBD2. Germline values: CDR1 SGHTA, CDR2 FQGNSA. The V segment lost 5 bases and the J segment 0 bases; nucleotides outside the gene matches: 4. The CDR3 runs to 15 residues. The CDR3 region has the DNA TGTGCCAGCAGCCATAGCGGGATTAGCACAGATACGCAGTATTTT. It codes for CASSHSGISTDTQYF.

The gene calls are TRBV12-3 or TRBV12-4 and TRBJ1-1; 9 bases align to TRBD1. The V gene end was trimmed by 8 bases and the J gene end by 9 bases; junction bases not matched to a gene: 7. There are 12 residues in the CDR3. CDR3 DNA sequence: TGTGCCAGCCGAGAATACAGGGGGCAAGCTTTCTTT. It specifies CASREYRGQAFF.

The chain employs TRBV2 and TRBJ2-3; 9 bases map to TRBD2. The CDR3 has 16 residues. CDR1 and CDR2 from the germline V gene are SNHLY and FYNNEI. V lost 1 base and J lost 4; bases outside the gene matches: 6. The CDR3 nucleotides are TGTGCCAGCAGTGAAGAGGCTAGCGGGGTCTCAGATACGCAGTATTTT. Encoded protein: CASSEEASGVSDTQYF.

This rearrangement joins TRBV28 to TRBJ1-2, with 8 bases aligning to TRBD1. Losses at the gene ends were 6 bases for V and 8 bases for J; bases not matched to a gene: 11. The germline V gene has CDR1 MDHEN and CDR2 SYDVKM. This CDR3 region has 14 residues. The CDR3 spells CASSPTTGGAGYTF. The CDR3, as DNA: TGTGCCAGCAGCCCTACTACAGGGGGGGCGGGCTACACCTTC.

The CDR3 reads CASSVGYIAGGGTDTQYF. For the CDR3, the DNA is TGTGCCAGCAGCGTAGGGTATATAGCGGGAGGAGGGACAGATACGCAGTATTTT. V usage is TRBV9 and J usage is TRBJ2-3, with 10 bases matching TRBD2. Germline CDR1 SGDLS, CDR2 YYNGEE. The length of the CDR3 is 18 residues. V trimming: 0 bases; J trimming: 3 bases; junction bases outside the gene matches: 10.

The chain has TRBV5-1 and TRBJ2-7; TRBD2 matches 13 bases. With V trimmed by 4 bases and J by 6 bases, 19 bases remained unmatched. From germline, CDR1 is SGHRS and CDR2 YFSETQ. CDR3 length: 19 residues. In nucleotides, the CDR3 is TGCGCCAGCAGCCCCCTGGGGGGTCCGGGACTAGCGGGACAGGGCGAGCAGTACTTC. Encoded protein: CASSPLGGPGLAGQGEQYF.

This chain uses TRBV6-1 with TRBJ1-4, with D possibly TRBD1 on 5 matching bases. V lost 2 bases and J lost 6, with 7 bases in between. Germline lookup yields CDR1 MNHNS and CDR2 SASEGT. CDR3 size: 13 residues. The CDR3 region has the DNA TGTGCCAGCAGTGAACAGGGTGATGAAAAACTGTTTTTT. The encoded protein is CASSEQGDEKLFF.

The genes are TRBV19 and TRBJ2-1; maybe TRBD1 (5 bases). Germline V lookup: CDR1 LNHDA, CDR2 SQIVND (reference sequence). With 7 bases removed from V and 4 bases from J, the gap between germline ends came to 17 bases. CDR3 length equals 15 residues. The CDR3 DNA reads TGTGCCAGTACTAAGGACACATTCTTTTACAATGAGCAGTTCTTC. Translating it yields CASTKDTFFYNEQFF.

This clone was recorded once. This rearrangement joins TRBV24-1 to TRBJ2-7, with D perhaps matching TRBD2 (5 bases). V lost 2 bases to trimming and J lost 2 bases, with 12 bases between them. The CDR3 runs to 15 residues. CDR1 KGHDR and CDR2 SFDVKD come from the germline V gene. The CDR3 sequence is CATSDWTREPYEQYF. In DNA, the CDR3 is TGTGCCACCAGTGATTGGACCCGGGAACCCTACGAGCAGTACTTC.

The gene calls are TRBV12-1 and TRBJ1-5; the table's D call, TRBD1, has no DNA check behind it. TRBV12-1 is given as a pseudogene. The CDR3 is 17 residues long. CDR3 loop: CASHPGGHCCGHQPQHF. CDR3 sequence (DNA): TGTGCCAGTCACCCAGGGGGCCACTGTTGTGGCCATCAGCCCCAGCATTTT.

V is TRBV3-1 (or the pseudogene TRBV3-2) and J is TRBJ1-4, with 7 bases aligning to TRBD1. Looked up from germline, CDR1 is LGHDT and CDR2 is YNNKEL (reference sequence). The CDR3 contains 19 residues. The V segment lost 0 bases and the J segment 1 base; nucleotides outside the gene matches: 11. Here the CDR3 reads CASSQDPRQGQGTNEKLFF. The CDR3 DNA follows: TGTGCCAGCAGCCAAGATCCTCGACAGGGCCAAGGAACTAATGAAAAACTGTTTTTT.

The chain joins TRBV15 to TRBJ1-3, with D maybe TRBD1 (6 bases). Trimming pared 4 bases from V and 4 bases from J, leaving 14 bases between. The V gene's germline CDR1 is LNHNV and CDR2 YYDKDF (reference sequence). CDR3 length equals 15 residues. CDR3 DNA: TGTGCCACCAGCACGGGTCATCAGGGGGGAAACACCATATATTTT. This codes for CATSTGHQGGNTIYF.

This chain joins TRBV27 and TRBJ2-2, with TRBD2 matching over 15 bases. V was clipped by 4 bases and J by 8 bases; unmatched bases: 11. Germline CDR1 and CDR2: MNHEY and SMNVEV (reference sequence). The CDR3 has 18 residues. This CDR3 reads CASSSWTSGRAKSGELFF. CDR3 in DNA: TGTGCCAGCAGTTCCTGGACTAGCGGGAGGGCCAAATCGGGGGAGCTGTTTTTT.

This chain joins TRBV28 and TRBJ2-2; 8 bases fit TRBD1. The V gene end was trimmed by 6 bases and the J gene end by 5 bases; junction bases not matched to a gene: 8. The CDR3 length is 15 residues. Germline V lookup: CDR1 MDHEN, CDR2 SYDVKM. Here the CDR3 DNA reads TGTGCCAGCAGCCTAACACAGGGGGGAACCGGGGAGCTGTTTTTT. This translates into CASSLTQGGTGELFF.